Listed below are T cell receptor beta chains from one sample, sequenced in a study of cytomegalovirus exposure and HLA in healthy donors. Measured with immunoSEQ multiplex PCR; TCRdb has only the in-frame clones, and not every one. The repertoire holds under 300,000 clones, with about 66% as singletons. Sequenced material: PBMCs. The receptor set was obtained from a female donor in good health and CMV-seronegative. The CDR3 runs from the conserved cysteine through the conserved F or W. Each record gives: V gene, D gene, clone size, J gene, CDR3 protein, CDR3 DNA. A D gene is named only where the DNA matches it firmly. Not every row has a clone size; where given, it reads once, few, many or a size class.

V: TRBV5-1
D: -
size: -
J: TRBJ1-2
CDR3: CASSLEQGDGYTF
DNA: TGCGCCAGCAGCTTGGAGCAGGGTGATGGCTACACCTTC

V: TRBV18
D: TRBD1
size: -
J: TRBJ1-1
CDR3: CASSPQTGREAFF
DNA: TGTGCCAGCTCACCACAGACAGGGCGGGAAGCTTTCTTT

V: TRBV28
D: -
size: -
J: TRBJ1-2
CDR3: CASLRNREGGYTF
DNA: TGTGCCAGTTTGAGGAACAGGGAAGGAGGCTACACCTTC

V: TRBV7-2
D: TRBD2
size: -
J: TRBJ2-1
CDR3: CASSLIWTSGIHNEQFF
DNA: TGTGCCAGCAGCTTAATTTGGACTAGCGGGATCCACAATGAGCAGTTCTTC

V: TRBV30
D: TRBD1
size: -
J: TRBJ1-1
CDR3: CAWSVGTGPNTEAFF
DNA: TGTGCCTGGAGTGTAGGGACAGGTCCGAACACTGAAGCTTTCTTT

V: TRBV19
D: -
size: -
J: TRBJ2-1
CDR3: CASSRSGPPYNEQFF
DNA: TGTGCCAGTAGTAGGAGCGGCCCCCCCTACAATGAGCAGTTCTTC

V: TRBV2
D: TRBD2
size: -
J: TRBJ2-7
CDR3: CASREGLAGTYEQYF
DNA: TGTGCCAGCAGGGAGGGACTAGCGGGAACCTACGAGCAGTACTTC

V: TRBV5-1
D: TRBD1
size: -
J: TRBJ2-3
CDR3: CASSFWGQGSTDTQYF
DNA: TGCGCCAGCAGCTTCTGGGGACAGGGGAGCACAGATACGCAGTATTTT

V: TRBV10-3
D: -
size: few
J: TRBJ2-1
CDR3: CAISGQDNEQFF
DNA: TGTGCCATCAGTGGACAGGACAATGAGCAGTTCTTC

V: TRBV2
D: TRBD1
size: -
J: TRBJ1-2
CDR3: CASSPGQGAASYGYTF
DNA: TGTGCCAGCAGTCCGGGACAGGGGGCGGCGAGCTATGGCTACACCTTC

V: TRBV10-2
D: -
size: -
J: TRBJ2-7
CDR3: CASSKGVSEQYF
DNA: TGCGCCAGCAGTAAGGGGGTGTCCGAGCAGTACTTC

V: TRBV19
D: TRBD2
size: -
J: TRBJ2-5
CDR3: CASRRTSGIGETQYF
DNA: TGTGCCAGTAGGCGGACTAGCGGGATCGGGGAGACCCAGTACTTC

V: TRBV7-2
D: -
size: once
J: TRBJ2-5
CDR3: CASSLDRSSETQYF
DNA: TGTGCCAGCAGCTTAGACAGAAGCAGTGAGACCCAGTACTTC

V: TRBV2
D: -
size: -
J: TRBJ2-7
CDR3: CASRAAGLGYEQYF
DNA: TGTGCCAGCAGGGCTGCCGGGTTGGGCTACGAGCAGTACTTC

V: TRBV9
D: -
size: -
J: TRBJ2-2
CDR3: CASSVHRDTRNTGELFF
DNA: TGTGCCAGCAGCGTTCACAGGGATACACGAAACACCGGGGAGCTGTTTTTT

V: TRBV19
D: -
size: few
J: TRBJ2-7
CDR3: CASFRGLHYEQYF
DNA: TGTGCCAGCTTTAGGGGTCTTCACTACGAGCAGTACTTC

V: TRBV11-3
D: -
size: -
J: TRBJ2-1
CDR3: CASSALGLSYNEQFF
DNA: TGTGCCAGCAGCGCCTTGGGGCTTTCCTACAATGAGCAGTTCTTC

V: TRBV25-1
D: TRBD1
size: -
J: TRBJ2-3
CDR3: CASSTRTGGDTQYF
DNA: TGTGCCAGCAGTACCCGGACAGGGGGGGATACGCAGTATTTT

V: TRBV7-8
D: TRBD1
size: -
J: TRBJ2-1
CDR3: CASSLGQVYNEQFF
DNA: TGTGCCAGCAGCCTGGGACAGGTGTACAATGAGCAGTTCTTC

V: TRBV4-1
D: -
size: -
J: TRBJ2-7
CDR3: CASSQVDRTHEQYF
DNA: TGCGCCAGCAGCCAAGTAGATAGAACCCACGAGCAGTACTTC

V: TRBV6-1
D: -
size: few
J: TRBJ1-1
CDR3: CASSEGTEGTEAFF
DNA: TGTGCCAGCAGTGAAGGTACGGAGGGGACTGAAGCTTTCTTT

V: TRBV7-9
D: -
size: -
J: TRBJ1-2
CDR3: CAALEAYGYTF
DNA: TGTGCCGCCCTCGAAGCGTATGGCTACACCTTC

V: TRBV7-2
D: -
size: -
J: TRBJ2-1
CDR3: CASSFSTPEQFF
DNA: TGTGCCAGCAGCTTTTCTACTCCGGAGCAGTTCTTC

V: TRBV5-1
D: TRBD2
size: few
J: TRBJ2-2
CDR3: CASSLEAGTAGELFF
DNA: TGCGCCAGCAGCTTGGAAGCGGGAACGGCCGGGGAGCTGTTTTTT

V: TRBV9
D: TRBD2
size: -
J: TRBJ2-3
CDR3: CASSPGLAPSTDTQYF
DNA: TGTGCCAGCAGCCCCGGACTAGCGCCTAGCACAGATACGCAGTATTTT

V: TRBV7-9
D: -
size: -
J: TRBJ1-1
CDR3: CASSADSTEAFF
DNA: TGTGCCAGCAGCGCCGACAGCACTGAAGCTTTCTTT

V: TRBV11-2
D: TRBD2
size: -
J: TRBJ2-1
CDR3: CASSASGTSGRSTYNEQFF
DNA: TGTGCCAGCAGCGCCTCCGGGACTAGCGGGAGGTCAACCTACAATGAGCAGTTCTTC

V: TRBV19
D: TRBD1
size: few
J: TRBJ1-5
CDR3: CASNRDRATYQPQHF
DNA: TGTGCCAGTAACCGGGACAGAGCTACGTATCAGCCCCAGCATTTT

V: TRBV5-6
D: TRBD2
size: -
J: TRBJ2-7
CDR3: CASSYETSGLYEQYF
DNA: TGTGCCAGCAGCTATGAGACTAGCGGACTCTACGAGCAGTACTTC

V: TRBV19
D: TRBD1
size: -
J: TRBJ2-1
CDR3: CASSLGTGPGKTYNEQFF
DNA: TGTGCCAGTAGTCTAGGGACAGGGCCCGGGAAAACCTACAATGAGCAGTTCTTC

V: TRBV6-1
D: -
size: -
J: TRBJ1-2
CDR3: CASSDPRTVHGYTF
DNA: TGTGCCAGCAGTGACCCACGGACAGTACATGGCTACACCTTC